This T cell receptor (beta chain) appears in the sequencing data of a study of blood T cells in healthy people across ages. Together with a sample-barcoded 5' primer, a J-beta primer mix was included in a second PCR lasting roughly 6 to 12 cycles. MiXCR was run by TCRdb on the 5' RACE reads, yielding one entry per CDR3 protein. Altogether around 820,000 distinct CDR3 sequences are present, 20% to 25% being singletons, with the ten largest covering around 3.6%. The germline CDR1 and CDR2 sequences are SEHNR and FQNEAQ (reference sequence). The CDR3 extends over 13 amino acids. V was cut by 0 bases and J by 6 bases, with 8 bases left in between. The same data also went into a second study, on T cells of mothers and their children. That source notes: There were no persistent microchimeric T cell clones detected.

Input material: blood. The chain employs TRBV7-9 and TRBJ1-2; D gene uncertain. This TCR derives from a boy younger than 18 in good health. CDR3 nucleotides: TGTGCCAGCAGCTTAGCGCTTCGGGATGGCTACACCTTC. Protein product: CASSLALRDGYTF.